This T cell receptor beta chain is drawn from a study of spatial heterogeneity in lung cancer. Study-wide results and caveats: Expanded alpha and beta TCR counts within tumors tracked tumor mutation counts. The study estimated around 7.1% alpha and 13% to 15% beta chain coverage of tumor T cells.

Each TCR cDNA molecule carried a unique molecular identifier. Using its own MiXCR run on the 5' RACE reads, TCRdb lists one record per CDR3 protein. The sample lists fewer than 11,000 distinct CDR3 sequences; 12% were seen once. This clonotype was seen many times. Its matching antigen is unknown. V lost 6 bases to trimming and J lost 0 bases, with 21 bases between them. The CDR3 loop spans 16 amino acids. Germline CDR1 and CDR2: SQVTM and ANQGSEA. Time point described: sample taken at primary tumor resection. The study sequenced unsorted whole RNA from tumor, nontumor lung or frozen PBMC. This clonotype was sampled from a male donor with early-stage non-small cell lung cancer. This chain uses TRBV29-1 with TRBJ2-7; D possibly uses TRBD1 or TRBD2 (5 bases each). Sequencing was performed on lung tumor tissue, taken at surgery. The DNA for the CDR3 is TGCAGCGTAGCAGGGAGTCCCCTTAGGGGCTCCTACGAGCAGTACTTC. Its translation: CSVAGSPLRGSYEQYF.